This TCR beta chain came from a study of regulatory dendritic cells for organ transplantation. Findings and limits, study-wide: Memory CD8+ clonal expansion seemed more limited with regulatory than mature dendritic cells.

This CDR3 comprises 13 residues. Germline CDR1 is MDHEN and CDR2 is SYDVKM. Trimming removed 4 bases from V and 6 bases from J, with 10 bases in between. Method: immunoSEQ multiplex PCR; TCRdb's copy keeps in-frame clones and lacks some. This table holds 25,000 to 30,000 clones, 75% to 80% found once. This clone has a handful of counts. The target antigen is unknown. This sequence originates from a human donor in good health. The chain employs TRBV28 and TRBJ1-5; D unclear. The sample taken for sequencing was memory CD4+ T cells from blood. Sample subset: CD45RO+ memory T cells. The CDR3 protein is CASSSTLGQPQHF. In DNA, the CDR3 is TGTGCCAGCAGTTCCACACTAGGTCAGCCCCAGCATTTT.